This T cell receptor beta chain was obtained from a study of radiotherapy plus CTLA-4 blockade in lung cancer. At the level of the study: Overall, less than 20% of patients showed an objective response, while over 25% attained disease control. Study-wide findings and caveats: Reportedly, early blood T cell clone dynamics best predicted response, with interferon-beta. There was expansion of tumor-derived TCR clones in blood after radiotherapy plus ipilimumab.

Some clones are missing from TCRdb's copy, which holds only in-frame ones; the method was immunoSEQ multiplex PCR. The table has 60,000 to 75,000 clones, 70% to 80% seen once. With regard to this clone: Its antigen is as yet unknown.

The CDR3 is 13 amino acids. Germline V gene data show CDR1 as GTSNPN and CDR2 as SVGIG (reference sequence). The V end was cut by 2 bases, the J end by 0 bases, with 8 bases between. The sequence was collected from a human donor with non-small cell lung cancer whose response to radiotherapy plus ipilimumab could not be evaluated. Some clones in this sample may be carry-over from other donors' samples. Sequences were derived from peripheral blood, sampled from a patient treated with radiotherapy plus ipilimumab. The chain carries TRBV30 and TRBJ2-7, with TRBD1 as a possible D gene (6 bases). This chain's CDR3 is CAWSLDSSYEQYF. DNA for the CDR3: TGTGCCTGGAGTCTGGACAGCTCCTACGAGCAGTACTTC. The full variable domain, in which reference TRBV30 and TRBJ2-7 provide the parts outside the CDR3, is SQTIHQWPATLVQPVGSPLSLECTVEGTSNPNLYWYRQAAGRGLQLLFYSVGIGQISSEVPQNLSASRPQDRQFILSSKKLLLSDSGFYLCAWSLDSSYEQYFGPGTRLTVT.